These 32 T cell receptor beta chains were all obtained from the same sample, sequenced in a study of OX40 agonist ivuxolimab in advanced cancers. Library prep was done by the immunoSEQ multiplex PCR assay. As stored in TCRdb, this immuneACCESS dataset retains in-frame rearrangements with V and J assigned. A fraction of the clones does not appear; measured against another copy, unresolved V genes explain less than half of the discrepancy, and the remainder lacks a known reason. This sample gives around 79,000 clones in total; roughly 85% of them show up just once. The leading ten clones occupy about 4% of the sample. The starting material was CD4+ or CD8+ T cells sorted from blood, obtained in a trial of the OX40 agonist ivuxolimab. All receptors derive from an adult with an advanced solid tumor such as melanoma, head and neck, liver or kidney cancer.

The J gene is TRBJ2-3, the V gene TRBV25-1; D is unresolved. Germline CDR1 and CDR2: MGHDK and SYGVNS. Trimming removed 1 base at V and 0 bases at J, with 5 bases between. The CDR3 runs to 14 residues. CDR3 residues: CASSELDSTDTQYF. In nucleotides, the CDR3 is TGTGCCAGCAGTGAATTGGACAGCACAGATACGCAGTATTTT.

This clone was seen a few times. The chain carries TRBV28 and TRBJ1-2; 9 nucleotides align to TRBD1. Germline V gives CDR1 MDHEN, CDR2 SYDVKM. This CDR3 contains 15 residues. V was clipped by 3 bases and J by 5 bases; unmatched bases: 7. The CDR3 DNA reads as TGTGCCAGCAGTTTCCCGGGACAGGGATCTTATGGCTACACCTTC. Translating it yields CASSFPGQGSYGYTF.

As concerns this clone: In the same sample, other DNA sequences code for this CDR3. The chain uses TRBV28 and TRBJ1-2; D unclear. The CDR3 runs to 12 residues. Per the germline V gene, CDR1 is MDHEN and CDR2 is SYDVKM. Between the trimmed V and J ends, which lost 3 bases and 5 bases, there was a span of 7 bases. The CDR3 coding sequence is TGTGCCAGCAGTTTGCGGGATTATGGCTACACCTTC. Its translation: CASSLRDYGYTF.

The genes are TRBV7-9 and TRBJ2-3; D is undetermined. Per germline, CDR1 SEHNR and CDR2 FQNEAQ (reference sequence). This CDR3 is 12 amino acids long. V was cut by 6 bases and J by 5 bases, with 9 bases left in between. CDR3 coding DNA: TGTGCCAGCAGTCTGATTGGAGATACGCAGTATTTT. Its translation: CASSLIGDTQYF.

Note on this clone: An end of the junction differs from the germline gene, which may be a read error. The chain employs TRBV10-3 and TRBJ2-1; the match to TRBD1 covers 7 bases. The CDR3 has 14 amino acids. Per the germline V gene, CDR1 is ENHRY and CDR2 is SYGVKD. For the CDR3, the DNA is TGTGCCATCATTCTGACAGGGTCCTACGATGAGCAGTTCTTC. Its translation is CAIILTGSYDEQFF.

The chain couples TRBV6-1 to TRBJ2-3; 8 bases are a match to TRBD2. Germline assignment: CDR1 MNHNS and CDR2 SASEGT. J lost 8 bases, V lost 2 bases, and 15 bases had no gene match. The CDR3 covers 17 residues. CDR3 bases: TGTGCCAGCAGTGAAATATTCCCGGGACTAGAGGGTGTTACGCAGTATTTT. Translating it yields CASSEIFPGLEGVTQYF.

The V gene is TRBV6-1, the J gene TRBJ2-5; 7 positions agree with TRBD1. The length of the CDR3 is 11 residues. Germline trimming cut 10 bases from V and 4 bases from J; bases unmatched to any gene: 3. Germline V CDR1 and CDR2: MNHNS, SASEGT. The DNA of the CDR3 is TGTGCCATAAACAGGGGAGAGACCCAGTACTTC. Amino acids: CAINRGETQYF.

As regards this clone: The junction departs from germline at one end; a sequencing error may be responsible. The chain joins TRBV7-7 to TRBJ2-1; TRBD2 agrees at 9 bases. This CDR3 has 14 amino acids. Germline values: CDR1 SSHAT, CDR2 FNYEAQ (reference sequence). CDR3 coding DNA: TGTGCTAGCAGCTCCTCCCCGACTAGCGGTGAGCAGTTCTTC. Translating it yields CASSSSPTSGEQFF.

A single count supports this clone. The chain joins TRBV6-1 to TRBJ2-5, with 8 positions matching TRBD1. The J call may not be correct, given that the DNA end is closer to TRBJ2-7. Germline V gene data show CDR1 as MNHNS and CDR2 as SASEGT. This CDR3 spans 13 amino acids. CDR3 residues: CASSEWTGYEQYF. For the CDR3, the DNA is TGTGCCAGCAGTGAATGGACAGGGTACGAGCAGTACTTC.

The rearrangement uses TRBV7-9 and TRBJ2-3, with D perhaps TRBD1 (6 bases). There are 14 residues in the CDR3. In germline, CDR1 is SEHNR, CDR2 FQNEAQ (reference sequence). With 6 bases removed from V and 0 bases from J, the gap between germline ends came to 10 bases. In DNA, the CDR3 is TGTGCCAGCAGACTTACAGGGAGCACAGATACGCAGTATTTT. Protein sequence: CASRLTGSTDTQYF.

This clone was recorded once. V and J are TRBV14 and TRBJ2-2; no clear D. Looked up from germline, CDR1 is SGHDN and CDR2 is FVKESK. This CDR3 has 14 residues. The germline V and J ends were trimmed by 2 bases and 7 bases, with 11 bases remaining between them. Here the CDR3 reads CASSQQIGVGELFF. The DNA for the CDR3 is TGTGCCAGCAGCCAACAGATCGGTGTCGGGGAGCTGTTTTTT. The whole variable domain, filled in from reference TRBV14 and TRBJ2-2, reads EAGVTQFPSHSVIEKGQTVTLRCDPISGHDNLYWYRRVMGKEIKFLLHFVKESKQDESGMPNNRFLAERTGGTYSTLKVQPAELEDSGVYFCASSQQIGVGELFFGEGSRLTVL.

The rearrangement joins TRBV5-8 to TRBJ1-1; 11 bases match TRBD1. The ends lost 4 bases at V and 5 bases at J; junction bases unmatched: 7. The CDR3 runs 15 residues. CDR1 is SGHTS and CDR2 is YDEGEE in the germline V gene. The CDR3 sequence: CASSPGTGGRTEAFF. The CDR3 nucleotides are TGTGCCAGCAGCCCCGGGACAGGGGGAAGAACTGAAGCTTTCTTT.

The V and J genes are TRBV5-1 and TRBJ2-1; 12 positions agree with TRBD2. Germline CDR1 and CDR2: SGHRS and YFSETQ. This CDR3 spans 17 amino acids. The V gene end was trimmed by 4 bases and the J gene end by 7 bases; junction bases not matched to a gene: 12. DNA of the CDR3: TGCGCCAGCAGCCTGGAGGCTAGCGGGAGGGGGGTGAATGAGCAGTTCTTC. Amino acid sequence: CASSLEASGRGVNEQFF. Looking up the rest from reference TRBV5-1 and TRBJ2-1 gives the full variable domain: KAGVTQTPRYLIKTRGQQVTLSCSPISGHRSVSWYQQTPGQGLQFLFEYFSETQRNKGNFPGRFSGRQFSNSRSEMNVSTLELGDSALYLCASSLEASGRGVNEQFFGPGTRLTVL.

The chain has TRBV19 and TRBJ2-3; the match to TRBD2 covers 7 bases. Trimming removed 5 bases from V and 1 base from J; junction bases left unmatched: 9. The CDR3 sequence is 16 residues long. Germline V gives CDR1 LNHDA, CDR2 SQIVND (reference sequence). The CDR3 nucleotides read TGTGCCAGTAGTTCTTGGGGGGGGTATGGCACAGATACGCAGTATTTT. Protein: CASSSWGGYGTDTQYF.

The chain's CDR3 is CASSQGPNTGELFF. The CDR3 bases are TGTGCCAGCAGCCAAGGACCTAACACCGGGGAGCTGTTTTTT. The chain links TRBV7-9 to TRBJ2-2, with no clear D. The V gene lost 5 bases and the J gene lost 2 bases, with 9 bases spanning the gap. This CDR3 region has 14 residues. The germline CDR1 and CDR2 sequences are SEHNR and FQNEAQ (reference sequence).

This clone has only one observation. The sample contains more than one DNA sequence encoding this CDR3. The rearrangement joins TRBV18 to TRBJ1-1; D remains ambiguous. Trimming pared 2 bases from V and 2 bases from J, leaving 9 bases between. This CDR3 is 14 amino acids long. CDR1 is KGHSH, CDR2 LQKENI, per germline. CDR3 residues: CASSPGVPNTEAFF. CDR3 DNA sequence: TGTGCCAGCTCACCAGGGGTGCCAAACACTGAAGCTTTCTTT. The full variable domain, completed using reference TRBV18 and TRBJ1-1, is NAGVMQNPRHLVRRRGQEARLRCSPMKGHSHVYWYRQLPEEGLKFMVYLQKENIIDESGMPKERFSAEFPKEGPSILRIQQVVRGDSAAYFCASSPGVPNTEAFFGQGTRLTVV.

The gene calls are TRBV11-2 and TRBJ2-7; D is perhaps TRBD1 or TRBD2 (6 bases each). Germline CDR1 reads SGHAT; CDR2 reads FQNNGV. The CDR3 contains 14 residues. V dropped 2 bases and J dropped 2 bases, with 10 bases sitting between them. For the CDR3, the DNA is TGTGCCAGCAGCTTATGGGGGGCCGCCTACGAGCAGTACTTC. It yields the protein CASSLWGAAYEQYF.

This chain joins TRBV5-1 and TRBJ1-4, with 8 bases aligning to TRBD1. The V gene end was trimmed by 4 bases and the J gene end by 6 bases; junction bases not matched to a gene: 8. CDR3 length: 15 amino acids. Germline assignment: CDR1 SGHRS and CDR2 YFSETQ. The CDR3 sequence is CASSRGQGRDEKLFF. The CDR3 nucleotides read TGCGCCAGCAGCCGTGGACAGGGTAGGGATGAAAAACTGTTTTTT.

The V and J genes are TRBV19 and TRBJ1-4, with TRBD1 matching over 7 bases. CDR3 size: 14 residues. From germline, CDR1 is LNHDA and CDR2 SQIVND (reference sequence). V was clipped by 7 bases and J by 7 bases; unmatched bases: 9. CDR3 sequence: CASNPTGWREKLFF. CDR3 sequence (DNA): TGTGCCAGTAATCCGACAGGGTGGCGTGAAAAACTGTTTTTT.

The table lists this clone with a count of one. The rearrangement joins TRBV6-6 to TRBJ1-1, with D possibly TRBD1 on 5 matching bases. CDR3 length: 11 residues. Looked up from germline, CDR1 is MNHNY and CDR2 is SVGAGI (reference sequence). Deletions cut 5 bases from V and 12 bases from J, with 13 bases between. The chain's CDR3 is CASSTARGTFF. In nucleotides, the CDR3 is TGTGCCAGCAGTACGGCCCGGGGGACTTTCTTT.

The chain has TRBV6-5 and TRBJ2-7, with D possibly being TRBD2 (5 bases). The CDR3 loop spans 15 amino acids. The germline V and J ends were trimmed by 6 bases and 1 base, with 16 bases remaining between them. Germline CDR1 MNHEY, CDR2 SVGAGI. The CDR3 nucleotides read TGTGCCAGCAGAACCAAACTAGAAGTGTCCTACGAGCAGTACTTC. Encoded protein: CASRTKLEVSYEQYF.

The V call is TRBV27, the J call TRBJ2-4; 10 bases fit TRBD1. Trimming took 6 bases from V and 3 from J; bases not matched to a gene: 11. This CDR3 region has 17 residues. The germline V gene encodes CDR1 MNHEY and CDR2 SMNVEV (reference sequence). CDR3 nucleotide sequence: TGTGCCAGCAGGCCAAATATCGGACAGGGGGGCAAAAACATTCAGTACTTC. Residues: CASRPNIGQGGKNIQYF.

This clone has a single count. This chain joins TRBV25-1 and TRBJ2-1; TRBD1 or TRBD2 may be the D gene (5 bases each). The CDR3 is made up of 17 amino acids. The V and J ends lost 3 bases and 4 bases respectively, with 19 bases between them. Germline CDR1 and CDR2: MGHDK and SYGVNS. CDR3 in DNA: TGTGCCAGCAGTGACCCCCGAGGGGCCGGCGGGTACAATGAGCAGTTCTTC. This sequence encodes CASSDPRGAGGYNEQFF.

This chain joins TRBV9 and TRBJ2-3; D unresolved. The CDR3 spans 16 residues. Trimming removed 0 bases from V and 0 bases from J, with 11 bases in between. The germline V gene has CDR1 SGDLS and CDR2 YYNGEE. CDR3 region: CASSVAGGSSTDTQYF. The DNA of the CDR3 is TGTGCCAGCAGCGTAGCAGGCGGCTCTAGCACAGATACGCAGTATTTT.

The gene calls are TRBV27 and TRBJ2-1; 8 bases fit TRBD2. The CDR3 sequence is 16 residues long. J was trimmed by 7 bases and V by 1 base; bases with no gene match: 9. The germline V gene encodes CDR1 MNHEY and CDR2 SMNVEV (reference sequence). CDR3 sequence: CASSLLSGTSKNEQFF. The CDR3 region has the DNA TGTGCCAGCAGTTTATTGTCTGGGACTAGTAAGAATGAGCAGTTCTTC.

The chain carries TRBV5-1 and TRBJ1-3; perhaps TRBD1 as D (5 bases). Germline V gene sequence: CDR1 SGHRS, CDR2 YFSETQ. The CDR3 is 15 residues long. V was pared by 4 bases and J by 4 bases, with 15 bases between. The CDR3 DNA follows: TGCGCCAGCAGCGCAGATCCGGGGCAAGGAAACACCATATATTTT. This translates into CASSADPGQGNTIYF.

This clone was counted between two and nine times. The chain recombines TRBV7-8 with TRBJ1-2; the D gene is possibly TRBD1 (6 bases). V was clipped by 5 bases and J by 5 bases, with 9 bases between them. CDR1 is SGHVS and CDR2 is FQNEAQ in the germline V gene. CDR3 length equals 12 residues. The CDR3 bases are TGTGCCAGCAGCCCAGGACAGTATGGCTACACCTTC. The encoded protein is CASSPGQYGYTF.

This sequence joins TRBV7-6 and TRBJ1-4; 7 bases align to TRBD1. The germline CDR1 and CDR2 sequences are SGHVS and FNYEAQ. This CDR3 has 14 residues. V was pared by 6 bases and J by 4 bases, with 5 bases of the junction left unmatched. This CDR3 is CASREGAGNEKLFF. In nucleotides, the CDR3 is TGTGCCAGCAGGGAGGGGGCCGGTAATGAAAAACTGTTTTTT. Looking up the rest from reference TRBV7-6 and TRBJ1-4 gives the full variable domain: GAGVSQSPRYKVTKRGQDVALRCDPISGHVSLYWYRQALGQGPEFLTYFNYEAQQDKSGLPNDRFSAERPEGSISTLTIQRTEQRDSAMYRCASREGAGNEKLFFGSGTQLSVL.

This sequence joins TRBV4-2 and TRBJ2-1; 9 nucleotides match TRBD2. With 0 bases clipped from V and 2 bases from J, the junction kept 2 bases outside the gene matches. The CDR3 is 16 amino acids. Germline V gives CDR1 LGHNA, CDR2 YNFKEQ. CDR3 bases: TGTGCCAGCAGCCAAGACGCTAGCGGGGCCTACAATGAGCAGTTCTTC. Its protein product is CASSQDASGAYNEQFF.

The CDR3 is CASRSGLAGGEQYF. The CDR3 DNA follows: TGTGCCAGCCGCTCGGGACTAGCGGGAGGAGAGCAGTACTTC. The chain has TRBV28 and TRBJ2-7; TRBD2 matches 15 bases. V was clipped by 8 bases and J by 7 bases; unmatched bases: 6. CDR1 is MDHEN and CDR2 is SYDVKM in the germline V gene. The CDR3 covers 14 residues. Together with reference TRBV28 and TRBJ2-7, the CDR3 gives the full variable domain: DVKVTQSSRYLVKRTGEKVFLECVQDMDHENMFWYRQDPGLGLRLIYFSYDVKMKEKGDIPEGYSVSREKKERFSLILESASTNQTSMYLCASRSGLAGGEQYFGPGTRLTVT.

This sequence joins TRBV12-5 and TRBJ2-7; TRBD1 matches 8 bases. The CDR3 has 16 amino acids. V was pared by 5 bases and J by 3 bases, with 12 bases of the junction left unmatched. Germline CDR1 and CDR2: LGHNT and FRNRAP. The CDR3 DNA reads TGTGCTAGTGGTCCACGTTCGAAGGGACAGGTCTACGAGCAGTACTTC. It yields the protein CASGPRSKGQVYEQYF.

The genes are TRBV6-5 and TRBJ2-7; TRBD2 might be the D (6 bases). This CDR3 has 13 amino acids. V lost 5 bases to trimming and J lost 3 bases, with 11 bases between them. Germline CDR1 and CDR2: MNHEY and SVGAGI. The CDR3 nucleotides read TGTGCCAGCAGTCAAGGGACTGTCTACGAGCAGTACTTC. It codes for CASSQGTVYEQYF.